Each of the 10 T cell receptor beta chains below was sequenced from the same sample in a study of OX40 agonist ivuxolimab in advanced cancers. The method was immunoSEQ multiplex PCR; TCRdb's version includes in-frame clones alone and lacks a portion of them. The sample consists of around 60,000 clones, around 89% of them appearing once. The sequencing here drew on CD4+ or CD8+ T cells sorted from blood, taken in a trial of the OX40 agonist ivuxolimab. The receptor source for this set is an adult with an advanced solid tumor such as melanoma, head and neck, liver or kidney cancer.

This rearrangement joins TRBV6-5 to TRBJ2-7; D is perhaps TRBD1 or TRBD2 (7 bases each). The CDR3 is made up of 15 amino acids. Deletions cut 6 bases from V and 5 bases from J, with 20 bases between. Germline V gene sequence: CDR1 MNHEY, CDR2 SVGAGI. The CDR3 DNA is TGTGCCAGCAGCCCACTCTGGGGAGGGGGCAACGAGCAGTACTTC. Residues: CASSPLWGGGNEQYF.

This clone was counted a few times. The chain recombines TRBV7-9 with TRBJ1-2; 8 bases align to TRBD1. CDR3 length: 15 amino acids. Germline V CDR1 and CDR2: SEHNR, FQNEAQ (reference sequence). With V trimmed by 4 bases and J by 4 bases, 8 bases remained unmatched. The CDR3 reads CASSSGQGRLYGYTF. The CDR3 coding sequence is TGTGCCAGCAGCTCCGGACAGGGTCGACTCTATGGCTACACCTTC.

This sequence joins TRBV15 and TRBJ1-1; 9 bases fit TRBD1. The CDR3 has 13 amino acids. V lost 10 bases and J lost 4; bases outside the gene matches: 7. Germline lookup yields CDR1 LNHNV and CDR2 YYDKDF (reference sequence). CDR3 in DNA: TGTGCCAGCCACCGGACAGGGGCCACTGAAGCTTTCTTT. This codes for CASHRTGATEAFF.

This CDR3 reads CASSQDHSGTLKNEQFF. In DNA form, the CDR3 reads TGCGCCAGCAGCCAAGATCACTCAGGGACTTTAAAAAATGAGCAGTTCTTC. The rearrangement uses TRBV4-3 and TRBJ2-1, with D possibly TRBD2 on 6 matching bases. The CDR3 runs to 17 residues. CDR1 and CDR2 from the germline V gene are LGHNA and YSLEER. Trimming stripped 0 bases from V and 7 bases from J, with 19 bases between.

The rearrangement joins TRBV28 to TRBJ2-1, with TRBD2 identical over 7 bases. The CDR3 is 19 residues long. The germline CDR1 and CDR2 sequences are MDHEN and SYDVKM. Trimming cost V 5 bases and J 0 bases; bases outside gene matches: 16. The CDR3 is CASSTTSNEHMSSYNEQFF. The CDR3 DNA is TGTGCCAGCAGTACGACTAGCAACGAACACATGAGCTCCTACAATGAGCAGTTCTTC. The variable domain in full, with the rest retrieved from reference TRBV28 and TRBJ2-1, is DVKVTQSSRYLVKRTGEKVFLECVQDMDHENMFWYRQDPGLGLRLIYFSYDVKMKEKGDIPEGYSVSREKKERFSLILESASTNQTSMYLCASSTTSNEHMSSYNEQFFGPGTRLTVL.

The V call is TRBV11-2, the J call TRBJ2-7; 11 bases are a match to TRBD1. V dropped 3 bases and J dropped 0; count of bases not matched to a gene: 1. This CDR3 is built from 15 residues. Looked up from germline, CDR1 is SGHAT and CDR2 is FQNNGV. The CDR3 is CASSFGTGGSYEQYF. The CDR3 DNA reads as TGTGCCAGCAGCTTCGGGACAGGGGGCTCCTACGAGCAGTACTTC.

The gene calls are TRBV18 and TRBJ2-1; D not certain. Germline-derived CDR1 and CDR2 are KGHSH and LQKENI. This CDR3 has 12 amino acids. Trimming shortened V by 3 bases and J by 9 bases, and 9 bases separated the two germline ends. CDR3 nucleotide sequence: TGTGCCAGCTCACCGGAGACTTTTGAGCAGTTCTTC. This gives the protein CASSPETFEQFF.

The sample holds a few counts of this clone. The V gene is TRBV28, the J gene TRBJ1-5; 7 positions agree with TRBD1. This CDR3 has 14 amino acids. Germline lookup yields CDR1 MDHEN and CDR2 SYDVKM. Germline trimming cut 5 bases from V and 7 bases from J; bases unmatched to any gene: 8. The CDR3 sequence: CASSERQGLQPQHF. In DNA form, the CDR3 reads TGTGCCAGCAGTGAAAGACAGGGATTGCAGCCCCAGCATTTT. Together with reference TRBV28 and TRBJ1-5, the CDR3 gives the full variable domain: DVKVTQSSRYLVKRTGEKVFLECVQDMDHENMFWYRQDPGLGLRLIYFSYDVKMKEKGDIPEGYSVSREKKERFSLILESASTNQTSMYLCASSERQGLQPQHFGDGTRLSIL.

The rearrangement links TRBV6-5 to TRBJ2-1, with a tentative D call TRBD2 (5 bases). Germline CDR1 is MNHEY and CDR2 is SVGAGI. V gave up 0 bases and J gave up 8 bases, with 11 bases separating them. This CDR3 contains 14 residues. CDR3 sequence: CASSYSRGPDEQFF. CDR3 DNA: TGTGCCAGCAGTTACTCGAGAGGGCCCGATGAGCAGTTCTTC.

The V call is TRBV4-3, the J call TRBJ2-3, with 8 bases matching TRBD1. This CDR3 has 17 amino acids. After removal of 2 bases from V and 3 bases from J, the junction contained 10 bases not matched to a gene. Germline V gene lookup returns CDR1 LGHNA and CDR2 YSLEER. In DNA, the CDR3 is TGCGCCAGCAGCCAACTCAGGGGGCTATTTTCGACAGATACGCAGTATTTT. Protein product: CASSQLRGLFSTDTQYF.